Each of the 12 T cell receptor beta chains below was sequenced from the same sample in a study of blood T cell repertoires in COVID-19. TCRdb's copy holds only in-frame clones and misses some; the assay was immunoSEQ multiplex PCR. The sample lists roughly 250,000 clones, about 90% occurring once. The sequenced sample consisted of peripheral blood. Receptor source: a woman aged 50 to 60 with acute or convalescent COVID-19.

The V call is TRBV30, the J call TRBJ2-7; the match to TRBD2 covers 11 bases. V gave up 3 bases and J gave up 3 bases; unmatched junction bases: 10. Germline V lookup: CDR1 GTSNPN, CDR2 SVGIG (reference sequence). This CDR3 spans 16 amino acids. CDR3 region: CAWSPTGTSGYYEQYF. In DNA, the CDR3 is TGTGCCTGGAGCCCAACAGGGACTAGCGGTTACTACGAGCAGTACTTC. Using reference TRBV30 and TRBJ2-7 for the parts outside the CDR3, the full variable domain is SQTIHQWPATLVQPVGSPLSLECTVEGTSNPNLYWYRQAAGRGLQLLFYSVGIGQISSEVPQNLSASRPQDRQFILSSKKLLLSDSGFYLCAWSPTGTSGYYEQYFGPGTRLTVT.

The chain carries TRBV10-3 and TRBJ1-4; D possibly corresponds to TRBD1 (6 bases). Germline V gene lookup returns CDR1 ENHRY and CDR2 SYGVKD. Trimming took 0 bases from V and 7 from J, leaving 12 bases between them. The length of the CDR3 is 15 residues. CDR3 residues: CAISESSGASEKLFF. The CDR3 coding sequence is TGTGCCATCAGTGAGTCGTCAGGGGCGAGTGAAAAACTGTTTTTT.

The chain links TRBV5-1 to TRBJ2-3, with D uncertain. Germline V gene data show CDR1 as SGHRS and CDR2 as YFSETQ. Trimming pared 3 bases from V and 6 bases from J, leaving 8 bases between. The CDR3 has 12 amino acids. The CDR3 DNA follows: TGCGCCAGCAGCTCCTCCTTGGATACGCAGTATTTT. Translated: CASSSSLDTQYF.

This clone was detected a few times. The chain employs TRBV9 and TRBJ2-3, with a weak D call TRBD2 (5 bases). V dropped 4 bases and J dropped 0 bases, with 15 bases sitting between them. The CDR3 is made up of 16 amino acids. Germline V lookup: CDR1 SGDLS, CDR2 YYNGEE. CDR3 sequence (DNA): TGTGCCAGCAGCCCCTCGACCTGGACTAGCACAGATACGCAGTATTTT. Amino acids: CASSPSTWTSTDTQYF.

This clone has a handful of counts. The chain employs TRBV18 and TRBJ2-7, with 10 bases identical to TRBD2. The germline V gene encodes CDR1 KGHSH and CDR2 LQKENI. The CDR3 is 15 amino acids. The V segment lost 3 bases and the J segment 5 bases; nucleotides outside the gene matches: 7. CDR3 DNA sequence: TGTGCCAGCTCACCCATTACCGGGACTAGCGACGAGCAGTACTTC. This translates into CASSPITGTSDEQYF.

The genes are TRBV27 and TRBJ2-5; tentatively, D is TRBD1 (5 bases). V was pared by 3 bases and J by 6 bases, with 11 bases between. The CDR3 totals 13 residues. Per germline, CDR1 MNHEY and CDR2 SMNVEV (reference sequence). Here the CDR3 reads CASSLARDKTQYF. Here the CDR3 DNA reads TGTGCCAGCAGTTTGGCCAGGGATAAGACCCAGTACTTC.

The chain joins TRBV5-6 to TRBJ2-7; TRBD1 is a possible D gene (5 bases). Trimming took off 1 base at V and 5 bases at J, with 19 bases between the two ends. Germline values: CDR1 SGHDT, CDR2 YYEEEE. The CDR3 is 16 residues long. The chain's CDR3 is CASSLRQGTKEDEQYF. As DNA, the CDR3 is TGTGCCAGCAGCTTGAGGCAGGGTACCAAAGAGGACGAGCAGTACTTC.

In its sample, this clone was seen a few times. The chain links TRBV19 to TRBJ2-7; 8 bases match TRBD1. This CDR3 spans 15 amino acids. The V segment lost 3 bases and the J segment 0 bases; nucleotides outside the gene matches: 4. CDR1 and CDR2 from the germline V gene are LNHDA and SQIVND (reference sequence). DNA for the CDR3: TGTGCCAGTAGTATGAGGACAGGGAGCTCCTACGAGCAGTACTTC. This sequence encodes CASSMRTGSSYEQYF.

This chain uses TRBV30 with TRBJ1-1; 8 bases map to TRBD1. Trimming at V came to 2 bases and at J to 4 bases, leaving 3 bases not matched to a gene. In germline, CDR1 is GTSNPN, CDR2 SVGIG (reference sequence). The CDR3 sequence is 13 residues long. The CDR3, as DNA: TGTGCCTGGAGTAACACAGGGGGCACTGAAGCTTTCTTT. Its translation: CAWSNTGGTEAFF.

A few counts support this clone. V gene TRBV10-3 combines with J gene TRBJ1-1; no firm D call. The CDR3 consists of 13 residues. The V end lost 6 bases, the J end lost 7 bases, and 15 bases lay between the germline ends. From germline, CDR1 is ENHRY and CDR2 SYGVKD. Here the CDR3 reads CAIRDDILVEAFF. The CDR3 bases are TGTGCCATCAGGGATGACATACTGGTTGAAGCTTTCTTT.

This chain joins TRBV6-5 and TRBJ1-2, with 7 bases that match TRBD1. V was pared by 2 bases and J by 8 bases, with 14 bases of the junction left unmatched. This CDR3 spans 16 amino acids. Germline V gene data show CDR1 as MNHEY and CDR2 as SVGAGI. The CDR3: CASSYRGQDSSRGYTF. DNA of the CDR3: TGTGCCAGCAGTTACCGAGGACAGGACTCCTCCCGCGGCTACACCTTC.

The V gene is TRBV5-1, the J gene TRBJ1-4; the match to TRBD1 covers 7 bases. The CDR3 has 15 amino acids. From germline, CDR1 is SGHRS and CDR2 YFSETQ. Unmatched junction bases numbered 13, after V lost 0 bases and J lost 14 bases. The CDR3 DNA reads as TGCGCCAGCAGCTTGGTGGCAGGGGGAGACCAGGGGCTGTTTTTT. This translates into CASSLVAGGDQGLFF. The full variable domain, rest sourced from reference TRBV5-1 and TRBJ1-4, is KAGVTQTPRYLIKTRGQQVTLSCSPISGHRSVSWYQQTPGQGLQFLFEYFSETQRNKGNFPGRFSGRQFSNSRSEMNVSTLELGDSALYLCASSLVAGGDQGLFFGSGTQLSVL.